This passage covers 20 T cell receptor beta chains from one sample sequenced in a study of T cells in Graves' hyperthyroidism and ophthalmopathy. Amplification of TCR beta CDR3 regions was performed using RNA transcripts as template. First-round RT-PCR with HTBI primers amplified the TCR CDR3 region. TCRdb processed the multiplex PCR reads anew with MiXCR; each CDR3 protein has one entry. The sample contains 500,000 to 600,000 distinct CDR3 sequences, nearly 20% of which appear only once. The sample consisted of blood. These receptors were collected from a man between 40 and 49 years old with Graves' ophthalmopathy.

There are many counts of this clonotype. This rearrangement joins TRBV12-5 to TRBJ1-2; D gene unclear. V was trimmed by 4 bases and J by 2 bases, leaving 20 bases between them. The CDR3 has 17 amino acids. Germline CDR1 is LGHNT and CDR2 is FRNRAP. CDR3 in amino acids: CASGSDPLEKRNYGYTF. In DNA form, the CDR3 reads TGTGCTAGTGGTTCCGACCCCCTCGAAAAAAGGAACTATGGCTACACCTTC.

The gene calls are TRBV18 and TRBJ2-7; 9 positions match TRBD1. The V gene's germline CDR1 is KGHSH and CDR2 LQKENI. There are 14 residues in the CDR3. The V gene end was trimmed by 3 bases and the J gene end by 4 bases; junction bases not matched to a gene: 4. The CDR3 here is CASSPDRGFYEQYF. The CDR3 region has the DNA TGTGCCAGCTCACCGGACAGGGGATTTTACGAGCAGTACTTC.

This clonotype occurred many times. The CDR3 protein is CASSEGDPNTEAFF. The CDR3 nucleotides read TGTGCCAGCAGTGAAGGGGACCCGAACACTGAAGCTTTCTTT. The chain links TRBV6-1 to TRBJ1-1; a possible D gene is TRBD1 (5 bases). From germline, CDR1 is MNHNS and CDR2 SASEGT. V was trimmed by 1 base and J by 1 base, leaving 7 bases between them. The CDR3 totals 14 residues.

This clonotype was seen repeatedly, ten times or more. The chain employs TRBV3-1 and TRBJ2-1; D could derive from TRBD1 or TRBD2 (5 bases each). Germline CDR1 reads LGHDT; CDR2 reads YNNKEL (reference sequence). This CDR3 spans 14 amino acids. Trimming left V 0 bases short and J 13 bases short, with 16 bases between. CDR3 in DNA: TGTGCCAGCAGCCAAGAGGGGCGCCCAGGGAGTCAGTTCTTC. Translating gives CASSQEGRPGSQFF.

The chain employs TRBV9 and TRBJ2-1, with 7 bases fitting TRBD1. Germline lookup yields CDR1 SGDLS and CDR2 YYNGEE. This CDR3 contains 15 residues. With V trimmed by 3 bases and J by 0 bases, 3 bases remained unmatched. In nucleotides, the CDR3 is TGTGCCAGCAGCGGCCGGGACAGCTCCTACAATGAGCAGTTCTTC. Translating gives CASSGRDSSYNEQFF.

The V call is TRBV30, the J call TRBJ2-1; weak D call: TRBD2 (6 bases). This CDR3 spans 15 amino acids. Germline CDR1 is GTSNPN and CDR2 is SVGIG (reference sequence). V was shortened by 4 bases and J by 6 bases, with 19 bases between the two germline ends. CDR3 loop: CAWNRGTGGSNEQFF. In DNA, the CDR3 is TGTGCCTGGAACCGCGGGACCGGGGGTTCCAATGAGCAGTTCTTC.

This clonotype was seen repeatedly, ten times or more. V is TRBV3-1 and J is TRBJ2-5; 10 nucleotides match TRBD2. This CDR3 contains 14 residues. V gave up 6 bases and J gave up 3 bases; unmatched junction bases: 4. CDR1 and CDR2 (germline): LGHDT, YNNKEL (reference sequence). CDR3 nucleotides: TGTGCCAGCAGTCGACTAGCGGGCAAAGAGACCCAGTACTTC. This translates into CASSRLAGKETQYF.

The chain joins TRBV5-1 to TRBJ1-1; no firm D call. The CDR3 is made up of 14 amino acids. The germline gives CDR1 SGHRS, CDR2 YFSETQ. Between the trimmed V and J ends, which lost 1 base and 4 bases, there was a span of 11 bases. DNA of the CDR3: TGCGCCAGCAGCTTGCGCGCCCGAGGCACTGAAGCTTTCTTT. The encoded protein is CASSLRARGTEAFF. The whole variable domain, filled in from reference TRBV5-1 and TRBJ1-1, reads KAGVTQTPRYLIKTRGQQVTLSCSPISGHRSVSWYQQTPGQGLQFLFEYFSETQRNKGNFPGRFSGRQFSNSRSEMNVSTLELGDSALYLCASSLRARGTEAFFGQGTRLTVV.

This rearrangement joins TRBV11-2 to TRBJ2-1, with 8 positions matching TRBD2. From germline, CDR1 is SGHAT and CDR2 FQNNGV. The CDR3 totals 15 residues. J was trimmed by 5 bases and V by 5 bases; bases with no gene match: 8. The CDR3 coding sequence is TGTGCCAGCAGCCCCGTAGCGGGGAGGGACAATGAGCAGTTCTTC. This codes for CASSPVAGRDNEQFF.

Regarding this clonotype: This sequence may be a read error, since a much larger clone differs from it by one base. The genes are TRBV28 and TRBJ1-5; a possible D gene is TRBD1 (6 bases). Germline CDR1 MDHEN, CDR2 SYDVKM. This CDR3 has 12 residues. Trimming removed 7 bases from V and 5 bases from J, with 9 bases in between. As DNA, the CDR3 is TGTGCCAGCAATTCAGGGGATCAGCCCCAGCATTTT. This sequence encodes CASNSGDQPQHF.

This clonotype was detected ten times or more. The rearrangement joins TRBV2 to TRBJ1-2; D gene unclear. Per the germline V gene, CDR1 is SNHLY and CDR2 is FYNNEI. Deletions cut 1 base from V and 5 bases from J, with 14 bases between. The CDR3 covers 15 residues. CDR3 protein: CASSEGRMGLYGYTF. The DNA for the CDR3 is TGTGCCAGCAGTGAAGGGAGGATGGGTTTATATGGCTACACCTTC. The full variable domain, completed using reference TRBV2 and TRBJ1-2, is EPEVTQTPSHQVTQMGQEVILRCVPISNHLYFYWYRQILGQKVEFLVSFYNNEISEKSEIFDDQFSVERPDGSNFTLKIRSTKLEDSAMYFCASSEGRMGLYGYTFGSGTRLTVV.

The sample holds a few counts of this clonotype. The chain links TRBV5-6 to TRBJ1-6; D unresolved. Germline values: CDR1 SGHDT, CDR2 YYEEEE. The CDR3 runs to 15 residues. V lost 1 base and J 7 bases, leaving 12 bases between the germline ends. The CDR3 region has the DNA TGTGCCAGCAGCTTGACAAACTGGGGAAATTCACCCCTCCACTTT. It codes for CASSLTNWGNSPLHF.

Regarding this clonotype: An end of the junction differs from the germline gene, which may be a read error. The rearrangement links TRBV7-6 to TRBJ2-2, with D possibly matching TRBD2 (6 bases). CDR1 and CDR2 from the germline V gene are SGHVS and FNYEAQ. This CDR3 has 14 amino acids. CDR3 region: CASSGSETTGGLFF. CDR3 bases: TGTGCCAGCAGCGGTAGCGAGACCACCGGGGGGCTGTTTTTT.

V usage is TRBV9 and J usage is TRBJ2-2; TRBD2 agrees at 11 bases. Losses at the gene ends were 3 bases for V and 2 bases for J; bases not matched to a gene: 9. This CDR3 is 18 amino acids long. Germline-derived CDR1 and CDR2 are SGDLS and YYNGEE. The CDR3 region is CASSEGPGTSGNTGELFF. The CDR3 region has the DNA TGTGCCAGCAGCGAGGGTCCGGGGACTAGCGGAAACACCGGGGAGCTGTTTTTT. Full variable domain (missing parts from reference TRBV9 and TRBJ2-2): DSGVTQTPKHLITATGQRVTLRCSPRSGDLSVYWYQQSLDQGLQFLIQYYNGEERAKGNILERFSAQQFPDLHSELNLSSLELGDSALYFCASSEGPGTSGNTGELFFGEGSRLTVL.

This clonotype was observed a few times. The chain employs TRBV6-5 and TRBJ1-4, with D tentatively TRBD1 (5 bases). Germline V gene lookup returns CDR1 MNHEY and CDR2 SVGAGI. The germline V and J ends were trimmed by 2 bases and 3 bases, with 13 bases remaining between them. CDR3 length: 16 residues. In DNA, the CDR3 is TGTGCCAGCAGTTACGGGGAAACAGGCCCTAATGAAAAACTGTTTTTT. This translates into CASSYGETGPNEKLFF.

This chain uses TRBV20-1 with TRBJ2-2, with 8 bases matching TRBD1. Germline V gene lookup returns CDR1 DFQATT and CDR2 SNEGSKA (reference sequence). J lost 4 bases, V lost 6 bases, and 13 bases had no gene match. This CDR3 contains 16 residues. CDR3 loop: CSARPQGALVTGELFF. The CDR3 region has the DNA TGCAGTGCCAGACCCCAGGGGGCGCTGGTCACCGGGGAGCTGTTTTTT.

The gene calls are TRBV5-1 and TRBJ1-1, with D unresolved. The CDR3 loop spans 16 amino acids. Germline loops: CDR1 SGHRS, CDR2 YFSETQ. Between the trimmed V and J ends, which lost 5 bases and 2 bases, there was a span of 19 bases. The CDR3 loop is CASRYGLLSRNTEAFF. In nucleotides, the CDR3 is TGCGCCAGCAGATATGGCCTTTTGAGTCGAAACACTGAAGCTTTCTTT. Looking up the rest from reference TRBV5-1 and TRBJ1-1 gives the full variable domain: KAGVTQTPRYLIKTRGQQVTLSCSPISGHRSVSWYQQTPGQGLQFLFEYFSETQRNKGNFPGRFSGRQFSNSRSEMNVSTLELGDSALYLCASRYGLLSRNTEAFFGQGTRLTVV.

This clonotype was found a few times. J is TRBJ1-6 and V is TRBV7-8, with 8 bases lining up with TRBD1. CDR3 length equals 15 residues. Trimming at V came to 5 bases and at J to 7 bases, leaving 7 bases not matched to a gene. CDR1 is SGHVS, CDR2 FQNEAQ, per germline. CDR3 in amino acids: CASSPRTGQNSPLHF. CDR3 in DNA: TGTGCCAGCAGCCCCAGGACAGGGCAAAATTCACCCCTCCACTTT.

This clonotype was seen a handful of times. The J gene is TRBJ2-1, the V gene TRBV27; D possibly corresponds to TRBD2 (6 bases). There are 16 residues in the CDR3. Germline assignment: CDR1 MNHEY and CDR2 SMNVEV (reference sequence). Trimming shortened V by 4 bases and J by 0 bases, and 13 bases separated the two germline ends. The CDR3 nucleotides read TGTGCCAGCAGTTCGTCTAGCGCGAGCTCCTACAATGAGCAGTTCTTC. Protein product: CASSSSSASSYNEQFF.

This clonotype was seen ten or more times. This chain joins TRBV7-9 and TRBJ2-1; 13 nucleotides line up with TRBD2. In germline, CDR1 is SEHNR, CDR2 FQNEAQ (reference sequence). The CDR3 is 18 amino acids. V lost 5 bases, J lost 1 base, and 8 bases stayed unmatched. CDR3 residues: CASSAGLAGRRSYNEQFF. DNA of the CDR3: TGTGCCAGCAGCGCGGGACTAGCGGGACGAAGGTCCTACAATGAGCAGTTCTTC.